The T cell receptor (beta chain) described here comes from a study of T cells in localized non-small cell lung cancer. CDR3 size: 19 residues. Using immunoSEQ multiplex PCR, the repertoire was profiled, and TCRdb retains in-frame clones only, with some absent. The sample records about 28,000 clones, about nine tenths being singletons. With regard to this clone: The antigen is not known.

Study-level points and caveats: Density of T cells in blood, when higher, went with longer overall survival. Uninvolved adjacent lung had the highest recorded T cell clonality, with tumor below it.

This TCR was sampled from a male donor at least 60 years old with stage I lung adenocarcinoma. The rearrangement uses TRBV21-1 and TRBJ1-2. TRBV21-1 is a pseudogene locus. This material consisted of peripheral blood, taken before any cancer treatment. As DNA, the CDR3 is TGTGCCAGCAGCACCCGCCCATGGGTACCCCAATGGTCTAACTATGGCTACACCTTC. Its translation: CASSTRPWVPQWSNYGYTF.